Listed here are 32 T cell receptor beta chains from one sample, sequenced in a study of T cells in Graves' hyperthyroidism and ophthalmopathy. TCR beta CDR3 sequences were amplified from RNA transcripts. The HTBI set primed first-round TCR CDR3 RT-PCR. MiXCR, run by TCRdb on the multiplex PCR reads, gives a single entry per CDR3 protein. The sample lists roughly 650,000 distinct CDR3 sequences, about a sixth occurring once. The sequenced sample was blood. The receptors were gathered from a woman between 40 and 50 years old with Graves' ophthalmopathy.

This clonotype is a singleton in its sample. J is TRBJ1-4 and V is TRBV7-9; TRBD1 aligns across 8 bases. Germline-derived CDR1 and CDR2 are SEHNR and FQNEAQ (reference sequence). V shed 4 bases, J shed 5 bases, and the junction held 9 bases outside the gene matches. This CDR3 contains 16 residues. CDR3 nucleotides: TGTGCCAGCAGCTCCTTGCAAACAGGGGGGAATGAAAAACTGTTTTTT. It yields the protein CASSSLQTGGNEKLFF.

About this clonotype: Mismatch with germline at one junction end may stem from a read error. Written as DNA, the CDR3 is TGTTCCAGCAGCTTGGCGGAGGGGAACACTGAAGCTTTCTTT. Its protein product is CSSSLAEGNTEAFF. The gene calls are TRBV7-8 and TRBJ1-1; D gene ambiguous. The CDR3 has 14 amino acids. The germline CDR1 and CDR2 sequences are SGHVS and FQNEAQ.

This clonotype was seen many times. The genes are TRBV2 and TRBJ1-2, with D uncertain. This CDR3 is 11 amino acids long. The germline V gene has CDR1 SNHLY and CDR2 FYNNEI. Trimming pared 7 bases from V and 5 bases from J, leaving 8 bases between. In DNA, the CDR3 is TGTGCCAGCACCTTGGAGTATGGCTACACCTTC. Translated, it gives CASTLEYGYTF.

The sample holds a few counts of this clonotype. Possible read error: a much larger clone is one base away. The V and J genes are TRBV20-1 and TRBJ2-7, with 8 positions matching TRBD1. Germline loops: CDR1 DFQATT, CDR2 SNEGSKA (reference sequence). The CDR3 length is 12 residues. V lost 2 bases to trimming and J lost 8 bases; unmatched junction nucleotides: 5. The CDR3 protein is CSARQGAHKQYF. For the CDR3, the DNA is TGCAGTGCTAGACAGGGGGCTCACAAGCAGTACTTC.

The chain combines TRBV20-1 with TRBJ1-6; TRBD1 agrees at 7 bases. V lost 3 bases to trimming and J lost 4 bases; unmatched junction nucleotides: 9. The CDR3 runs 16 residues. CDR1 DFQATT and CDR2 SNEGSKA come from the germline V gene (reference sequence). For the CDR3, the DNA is TGCAGTGCTAGGACACCGGGACAGCCATATAATTCACCCCTCCACTTT. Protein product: CSARTPGQPYNSPLHF.

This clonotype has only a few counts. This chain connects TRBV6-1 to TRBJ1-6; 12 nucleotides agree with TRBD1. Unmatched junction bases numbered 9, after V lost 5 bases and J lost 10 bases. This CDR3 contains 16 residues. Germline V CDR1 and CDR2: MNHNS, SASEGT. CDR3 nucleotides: TGTGCCAGCAGTTTAAGCAGGGACAGGGGGCTCTCACCCCTCCACTTT. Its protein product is CASSLSRDRGLSPLHF.

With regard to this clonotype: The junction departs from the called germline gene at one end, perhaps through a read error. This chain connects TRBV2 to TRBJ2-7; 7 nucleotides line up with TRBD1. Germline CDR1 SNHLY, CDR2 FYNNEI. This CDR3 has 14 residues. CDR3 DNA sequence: TGTGCCAGCAGAGAAGTGGCAGGGGGCTACGAGCAGTACTTC. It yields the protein CASREVAGGYEQYF.

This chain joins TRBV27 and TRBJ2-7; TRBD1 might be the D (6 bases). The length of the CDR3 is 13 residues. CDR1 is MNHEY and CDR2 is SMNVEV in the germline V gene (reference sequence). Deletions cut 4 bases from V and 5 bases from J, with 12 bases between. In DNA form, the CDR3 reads TGTGCCAGCAGTTCCCACAACAGGGACGAGCAGTACTTC. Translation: CASSSHNRDEQYF.

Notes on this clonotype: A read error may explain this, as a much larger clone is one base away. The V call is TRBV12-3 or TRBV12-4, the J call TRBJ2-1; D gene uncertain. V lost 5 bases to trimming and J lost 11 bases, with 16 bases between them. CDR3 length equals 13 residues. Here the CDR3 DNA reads TGTGCCAGCAGTACCGGCCCGAGTTCTAAGCAGTTCTTC. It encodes CASSTGPSSKQFF.

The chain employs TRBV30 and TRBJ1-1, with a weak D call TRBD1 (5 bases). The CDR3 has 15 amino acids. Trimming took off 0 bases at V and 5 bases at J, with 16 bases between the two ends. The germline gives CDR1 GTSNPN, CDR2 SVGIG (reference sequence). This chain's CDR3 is CAWSVGSGPPTEAFF. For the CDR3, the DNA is TGTGCCTGGAGTGTGGGGTCGGGACCCCCAACTGAAGCTTTCTTT.

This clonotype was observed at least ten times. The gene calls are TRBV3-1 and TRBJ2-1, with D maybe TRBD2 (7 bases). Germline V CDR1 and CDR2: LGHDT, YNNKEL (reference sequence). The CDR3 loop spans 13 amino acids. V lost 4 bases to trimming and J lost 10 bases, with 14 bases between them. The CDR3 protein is CASSLGGGTEQFF. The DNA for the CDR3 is TGTGCCAGCAGCCTAGGGGGAGGGACAGAGCAGTTCTTC.

CDR3 sequence: CASSLSYLGEQYF. The CDR3 DNA is TGTGCCAGCAGCTTAAGTTATCTTGGGGAGCAGTACTTC. This chain links TRBV7-6 with TRBJ2-7; no clear D gene. CDR1 is SGHVS and CDR2 is FNYEAQ in the germline V gene. The V end was cut by 2 bases, the J end by 7 bases, with 12 bases between. The CDR3 is 13 residues long.

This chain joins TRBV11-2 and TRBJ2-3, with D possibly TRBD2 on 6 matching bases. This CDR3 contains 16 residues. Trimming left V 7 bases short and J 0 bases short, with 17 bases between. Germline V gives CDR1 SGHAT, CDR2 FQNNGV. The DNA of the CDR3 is TGTGCCAGCACCCCGGGGATCCTAGCGAGCACAGATACGCAGTATTTT. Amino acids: CASTPGILASTDTQYF. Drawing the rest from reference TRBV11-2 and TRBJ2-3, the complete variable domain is EAGVAQSPRYKIIEKRQSVAFWCNPISGHATLYWYQQILGQGPKLLIQFQNNGVVDDSQLPKDRFSAERLKGVDSTLKIQPAKLEDSAVYLCASTPGILASTDTQYFGPGTRLTVL.

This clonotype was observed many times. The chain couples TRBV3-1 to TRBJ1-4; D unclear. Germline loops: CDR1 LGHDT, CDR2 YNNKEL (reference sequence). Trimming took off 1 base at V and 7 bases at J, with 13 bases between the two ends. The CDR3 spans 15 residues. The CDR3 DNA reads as TGTGCCAGCAGCCAAGTTGCAGGTTCGGGTGAAAAACTGTTTTTT. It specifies CASSQVAGSGEKLFF.

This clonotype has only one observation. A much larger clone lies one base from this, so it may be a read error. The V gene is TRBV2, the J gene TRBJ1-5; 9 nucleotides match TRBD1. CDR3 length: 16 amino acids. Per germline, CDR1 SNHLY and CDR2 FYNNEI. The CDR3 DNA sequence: TGTGCCAGCAGTAAACAGGGGGCCCTTAGCAAGCAGCCCCAGCATTTT. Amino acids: CASSKQGALSKQPQHF. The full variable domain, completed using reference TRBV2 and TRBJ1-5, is EPEVTQTPSHQVTQMGQEVILRCVPISNHLYFYWYRQILGQKVEFLVSFYNNEISEKSEIFDDQFSVERPDGSNFTLKIRSTKLEDSAMYFCASSKQGALSKQPQHFGDGTRLSIL.

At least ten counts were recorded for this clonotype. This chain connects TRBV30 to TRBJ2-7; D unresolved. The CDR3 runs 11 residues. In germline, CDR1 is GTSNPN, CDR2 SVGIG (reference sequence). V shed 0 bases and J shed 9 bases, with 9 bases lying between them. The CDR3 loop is CAWSVVDVQYF. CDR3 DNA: TGTGCCTGGAGTGTGGTAGATGTGCAGTACTTC.

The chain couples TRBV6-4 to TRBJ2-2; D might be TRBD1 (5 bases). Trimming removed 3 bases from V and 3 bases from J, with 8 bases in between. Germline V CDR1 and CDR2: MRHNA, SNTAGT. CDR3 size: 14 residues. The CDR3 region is CASSELGDTGELFF. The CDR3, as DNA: TGTGCCAGCAGTGAATTAGGGGACACCGGGGAGCTGTTTTTT.

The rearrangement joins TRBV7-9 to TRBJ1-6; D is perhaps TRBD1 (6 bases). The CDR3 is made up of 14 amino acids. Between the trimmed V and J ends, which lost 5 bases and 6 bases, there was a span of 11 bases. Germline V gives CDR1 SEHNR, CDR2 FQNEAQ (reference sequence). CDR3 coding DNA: TGTGCCAGCAGCCAGGACAGCCTTAATTCACCCCTCCACTTT. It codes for CASSQDSLNSPLHF.

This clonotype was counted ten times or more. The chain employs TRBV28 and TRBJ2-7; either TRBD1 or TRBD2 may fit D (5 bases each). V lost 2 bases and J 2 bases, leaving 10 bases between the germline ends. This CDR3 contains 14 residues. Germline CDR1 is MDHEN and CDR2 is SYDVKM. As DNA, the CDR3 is TGTGCCAGCAGTTTACGGGGCTCAACCTACGAGCAGTACTTC. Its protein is CASSLRGSTYEQYF.

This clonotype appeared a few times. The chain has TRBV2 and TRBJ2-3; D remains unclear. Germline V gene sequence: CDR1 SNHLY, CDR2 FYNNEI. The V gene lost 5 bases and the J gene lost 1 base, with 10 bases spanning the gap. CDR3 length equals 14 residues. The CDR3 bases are TGTGCCAGCAGTTTATGGCAGGGCACAGATACGCAGTATTTT. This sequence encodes CASSLWQGTDTQYF. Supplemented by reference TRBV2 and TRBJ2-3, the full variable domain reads EPEVTQTPSHQVTQMGQEVILRCVPISNHLYFYWYRQILGQKVEFLVSFYNNEISEKSEIFDDQFSVERPDGSNFTLKIRSTKLEDSAMYFCASSLWQGTDTQYFGPGTRLTVL.

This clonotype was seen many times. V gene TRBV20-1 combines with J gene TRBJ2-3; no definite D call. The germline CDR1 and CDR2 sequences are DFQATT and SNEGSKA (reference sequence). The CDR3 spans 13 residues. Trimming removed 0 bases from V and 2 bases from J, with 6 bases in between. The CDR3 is CSARDQVTDTQYF. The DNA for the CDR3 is TGCAGTGCTAGAGATCAAGTCACAGATACGCAGTATTTT.

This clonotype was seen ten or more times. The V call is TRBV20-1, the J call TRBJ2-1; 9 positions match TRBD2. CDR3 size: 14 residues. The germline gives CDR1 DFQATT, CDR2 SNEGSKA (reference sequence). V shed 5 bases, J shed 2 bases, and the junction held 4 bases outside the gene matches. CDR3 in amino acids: CSAPRGGAYNEQFF. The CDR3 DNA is TGCAGTGCTCCTCGCGGGGGGGCCTACAATGAGCAGTTCTTC.

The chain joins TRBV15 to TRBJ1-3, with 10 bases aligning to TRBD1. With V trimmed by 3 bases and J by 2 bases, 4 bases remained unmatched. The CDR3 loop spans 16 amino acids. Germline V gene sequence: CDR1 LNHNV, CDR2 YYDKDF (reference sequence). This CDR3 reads CATSRGQGMAGNTIYF. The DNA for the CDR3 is TGTGCCACCAGCAGGGGACAGGGGATGGCTGGAAACACCATATATTTT.

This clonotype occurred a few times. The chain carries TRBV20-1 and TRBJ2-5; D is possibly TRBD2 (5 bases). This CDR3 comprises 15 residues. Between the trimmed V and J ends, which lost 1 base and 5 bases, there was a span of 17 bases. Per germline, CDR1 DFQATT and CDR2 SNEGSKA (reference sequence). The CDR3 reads CSARVGSAGWETQYF. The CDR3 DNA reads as TGCAGTGCTAGAGTGGGTAGCGCCGGGTGGGAGACCCAGTACTTC.

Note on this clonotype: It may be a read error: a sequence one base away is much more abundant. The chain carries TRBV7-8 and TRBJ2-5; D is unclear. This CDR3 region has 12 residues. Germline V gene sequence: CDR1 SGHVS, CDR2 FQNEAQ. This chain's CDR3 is CASTRSVEAQYF. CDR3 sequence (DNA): TGTGCCAGCACACGGAGTGTAGAGGCCCAGTACTTC.

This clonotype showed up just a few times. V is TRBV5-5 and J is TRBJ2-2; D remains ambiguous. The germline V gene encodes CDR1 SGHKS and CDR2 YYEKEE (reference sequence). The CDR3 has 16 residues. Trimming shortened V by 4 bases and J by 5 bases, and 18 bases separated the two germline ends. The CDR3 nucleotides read TGTGCCAGCAGCCGACTGACGTCATTAAGTACCGGGGAGCTGTTTTTT. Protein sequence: CASSRLTSLSTGELFF.

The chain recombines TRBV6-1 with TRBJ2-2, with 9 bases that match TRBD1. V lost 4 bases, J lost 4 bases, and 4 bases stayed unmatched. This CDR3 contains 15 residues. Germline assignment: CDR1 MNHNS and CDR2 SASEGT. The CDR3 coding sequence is TGTGCCAGCAGTGCACAGGGGGCAATCACCGGGGAGCTGTTTTTT. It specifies CASSAQGAITGELFF.

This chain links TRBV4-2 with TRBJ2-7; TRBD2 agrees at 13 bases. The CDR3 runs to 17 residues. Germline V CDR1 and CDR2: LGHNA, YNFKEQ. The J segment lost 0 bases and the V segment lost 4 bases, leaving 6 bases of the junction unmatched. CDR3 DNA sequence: TGTGCCAGCAGCCGCGGACTAGCGGGAGACCTCTCCTACGAGCAGTACTTC. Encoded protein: CASSRGLAGDLSYEQYF.

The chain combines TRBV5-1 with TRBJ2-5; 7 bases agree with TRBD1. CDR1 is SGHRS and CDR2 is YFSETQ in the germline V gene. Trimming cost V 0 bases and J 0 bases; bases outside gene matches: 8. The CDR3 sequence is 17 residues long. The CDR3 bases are TGCGCCAGCAGCTTGGATACCGGGACAGCCTACCAAGAGACCCAGTACTTC. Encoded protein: CASSLDTGTAYQETQYF.

DNA for the CDR3: TGTGCCAGCAGTCGTCTTAGCGGGGAGGGAGATACGCAGTATTTT. As protein: CASSRLSGEGDTQYF. This sequence joins TRBV6-2 or TRBV6-3 and TRBJ2-3, with TRBD2 matching 8 bases. This CDR3 spans 15 amino acids. The germline V gene has CDR1 MNHEY and CDR2 SVGEGT. V lost 5 bases to trimming and J lost 5 bases; unmatched junction nucleotides: 9.

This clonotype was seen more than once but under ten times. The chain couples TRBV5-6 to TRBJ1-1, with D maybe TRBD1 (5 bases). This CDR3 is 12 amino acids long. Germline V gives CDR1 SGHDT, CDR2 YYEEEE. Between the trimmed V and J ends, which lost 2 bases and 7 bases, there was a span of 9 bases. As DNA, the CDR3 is TGTGCCAGCAGCTTTGTCCAGGGTGAAGCTTTCTTT. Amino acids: CASSFVQGEAFF. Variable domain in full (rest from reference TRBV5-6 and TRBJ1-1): DAGVTQSPTHLIKTRGQQVTLRCSPKSGHDTVSWYQQALGQGPQFIFQYYEEEERQRGNFPDRFSGHQFPNYSSELNVNALLLGDSALYLCASSFVQGEAFFGQGTRLTVV.

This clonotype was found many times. CDR3: CSASQQGRRHTEAFF. The CDR3 DNA is TGCAGTGCTTCCCAACAGGGGCGGAGGCACACTGAAGCTTTCTTT. The V and J genes are TRBV20-1 and TRBJ1-1; 7 nucleotides align to TRBD1. CDR1 and CDR2 from the germline V gene are DFQATT and SNEGSKA (reference sequence). J was trimmed by 3 bases and V by 5 bases; bases with no gene match: 12. CDR3 length: 15 residues.